The 13 T cell receptor beta chains below all came from one sample that was sequenced in a study of T cell repertoires in cytomegalovirus infection. TCRdb re-called the reads with MiXCR, one entry per CDR3 protein. The table lists under 850,000 distinct CDR3 sequences, less than 40% of them singletons. Sample: PBMCs. These receptors originate from a human donor in good health (CMV status not recorded). Some clones in this sample may be carry-over from other donors' samples.

The chain joins TRBV10-2 to TRBJ2-3, with D hard to call. CDR1 and CDR2 (germline): WSHSY, SAAADI. The CDR3 is 13 amino acids. The V end was cut by 2 bases, the J end by 3 bases, with 6 bases between. CDR3 nucleotides: TGCGCCAGCAGTGAGCTAGAGACAGATACGCAGTATTTT. Amino acid sequence: CASSELETDTQYF.

The J gene is TRBJ2-7, the V gene TRBV29-1; 7 bases agree with TRBD1. The CDR3 sequence is 12 residues long. With 7 bases clipped from V and 3 bases from J, the junction kept 6 bases outside the gene matches. Germline CDR1 is SQVTM and CDR2 is ANQGSEA. CDR3 residues: CSATPGGYEQYF. The CDR3 DNA follows: TGCAGCGCCACCCCAGGGGGCTACGAGCAGTACTTC.

The CDR3 nucleotides read TGTGCCAGCACCCTTCCCCAGGGGAGCTCCTACAATGAGCAGTTCTTC. Translation gives CASTLPQGSSYNEQFF. The chain joins TRBV6-9 to TRBJ2-1; D might be TRBD1 (6 bases). This CDR3 contains 16 residues. The germline gives CDR1 MNHGY, CDR2 SVAAGI. V lost 7 bases, J lost 0 bases, and 16 bases lay in between.

The chain couples TRBV5-6 to TRBJ2-4, with D hard to call. This CDR3 has 13 amino acids. Germline loops: CDR1 SGHDT, CDR2 YYEEEE. Trimming removed 6 bases from V and 8 bases from J, with 15 bases in between. Here the CDR3 reads CASNEQGWDIQYF. The CDR3 nucleotides are TGTGCCAGCAACGAACAAGGTTGGGACATTCAGTACTTC.

This sequence joins TRBV19 and TRBJ2-6, with D possibly being TRBD1 (6 bases). The germline gives CDR1 LNHDA, CDR2 SQIVND (reference sequence). The CDR3 covers 19 residues. Trimming removed 4 bases at V and 0 bases at J, with 19 bases between. CDR3 region: CASSTTAGTSYSGANVLTF. The CDR3 DNA sequence: TGTGCCAGTAGTACGACCGCCGGGACAAGCTACTCTGGGGCCAACGTCCTGACTTTC.

The chain employs TRBV11-1 and TRBJ2-5; 9 bases agree with TRBD1. This CDR3 contains 14 residues. Germline values: CDR1 SGHAT, CDR2 FQDESV (reference sequence). The ends lost 6 bases at V and 3 bases at J; junction bases unmatched: 5. CDR3 protein: CASRLRTGEETQYF. The CDR3 nucleotides read TGTGCCAGCAGACTCCGGACAGGGGAAGAGACCCAGTACTTC.

The chain carries TRBV5-6 and TRBJ2-7; D is possibly TRBD2 (6 bases). V was clipped by 4 bases and J by 2 bases, with 16 bases between them. The CDR3 totals 15 residues. Germline lookup yields CDR1 SGHDT and CDR2 YYEEEE. The chain's CDR3 is CASSGGYREAYEQYF. The CDR3 DNA is TGTGCCAGCAGCGGGGGGTACAGAGAAGCCTACGAGCAGTACTTC.

In this sample, this clonotype turned up a few times. This chain links TRBV10-3 with TRBJ2-5; 9 bases line up with TRBD2. Germline lookup yields CDR1 ENHRY and CDR2 SYGVKD. J was trimmed by 4 bases and V by 0 bases; bases with no gene match: 3. The CDR3 length is 15 residues. DNA of the CDR3: TGTGCCATCAGTGAGTCACGAGCGGGGGGAGAGACCCAGTACTTC. Its protein is CAISESRAGGETQYF.

The chain combines TRBV7-6 with TRBJ1-2, with D perhaps TRBD1 (6 bases). Germline CDR1 SGHVS, CDR2 FNYEAQ. This CDR3 has 14 residues. Trimming took off 5 bases at V and 4 bases at J, with 14 bases between the two ends. The CDR3, as DNA: TGTGCCAGCAGCGCGGAGACAGGACGCTATGGCTACACCTTC. It codes for CASSAETGRYGYTF.

This chain uses TRBV7-9 with TRBJ2-5; 7 bases line up with TRBD2. Germline lookup yields CDR1 SEHNR and CDR2 FQNEAQ (reference sequence). The V gene end was trimmed by 5 bases and the J gene end by 4 bases; junction bases not matched to a gene: 7. The CDR3 has 14 residues. The CDR3 nucleotides read TGTGCCAGCAGCACCACTAGCGCCGGAGAGACCCAGTACTTC. Its translation is CASSTTSAGETQYF.

This chain connects TRBV6-1 to TRBJ1-1; no firm D call. V lost 4 bases to trimming and J lost 1 base, with 10 bases between them. This CDR3 spans 14 amino acids. The V gene's germline CDR1 is MNHNS and CDR2 SASEGT. The CDR3 bases are TGTGCCAGCAGTGTTGTGGTAGGGAACACTGAAGCTTTCTTT. Translated: CASSVVVGNTEAFF.

This clonotype was observed a handful of times. V is TRBV7-8 and J is TRBJ1-6; TRBD1 might be the D (5 bases). This CDR3 spans 16 amino acids. Germline lookup yields CDR1 SGHVS and CDR2 FQNEAQ. The V gene lost 7 bases and the J gene lost 9 bases, with 22 bases spanning the gap. The CDR3 region has the DNA TGTGCCAGCACCCTAAAGGCCGCGCTTGGGGGTTCACCCCTCCACTTT. Protein sequence: CASTLKAALGGSPLHF. The complete variable domain, with remaining parts taken from reference TRBV7-8 and TRBJ1-6, reads GAGVSQSPRYKVAKRGQDVALRCDPISGHVSLFWYQQALGQGPEFLTYFQNEAQLDKSGLPSDRFFAERPEGSVSTLKIQRTQQEDSAVYLCASTLKAALGGSPLHFGNGTRLTVT.

This rearrangement joins TRBV16 to TRBJ1-5; D unresolved. This CDR3 region has 15 residues. V lost 0 bases and J 4 bases, leaving 10 bases between the germline ends. From germline, CDR1 is KGHSY and CDR2 FQNENV. The CDR3 is CASSQSGSRNQPQHF. The CDR3 DNA reads TGTGCCAGCAGCCAATCTGGGTCACGTAATCAGCCCCAGCATTTT.